This TCR beta chain was identified in a study of OX40 agonist ivuxolimab in advanced cancers. Study context: Patients received ivuxolimab, an intravenous treatment, every 2 weeks at 0.01 to 10 mg/kg. The mean age was roughly 60 years, ranging from roughly 23 to 90, with around four fifths of participants male. Study results and caveats: CD8+ T cells averaged more expanded clones than CD4+. At 0.1 to 3.0 mg/kg, clonal expansion of CD4+ and CD8+ blood T cells had occurred by week 6.

Repertoires were generated with immunoSEQ multiplex PCR, while TCRdb's copy carries only in-frame clones and drops some. The sample carries 99,000 or so clones, less than 95% recorded once. CDR3 length equals 15 residues. Germline V gives CDR1 MNHEY, CDR2 SMNVEV (reference sequence). The V segment lost 4 bases and the J segment 7 bases; nucleotides outside the gene matches: 8. This clone was seen only once. Its antigen remains unknown. The V call is TRBV27, the J call TRBJ2-1, with 9 bases aligning to TRBD1. Sequencing used CD4+ or CD8+ T cells sorted from blood, obtained in a trial of the OX40 agonist ivuxolimab. The origin of this receptor is an adult with an advanced solid tumor such as melanoma, head and neck, liver or kidney cancer. The CDR3 DNA reads as TGTGCCAGCAGTTCCGGGACAGGGTGGTTAAATGAGCAGTTCTTC. It encodes CASSSGTGWLNEQFF.